The 13 T cell receptor beta chains presented below share a single source sample, sequenced in a study of blood T cell repertoires in COVID-19 (dated by TCRdb to 2019 to 2021). The library came from the immunoSEQ multiplex PCR assay. What TCRdb holds here is the immuneACCESS table cut down to in-frame rearrangements. Part of the clones is not present; checked against another copy, under half of the missing clones reflect an unresolved V gene, and the others are unexplained. This sample gives about 210,000 clones in total; about 80% of them show up just once. The ten largest account for 2% to 3% of the sample. The source material was peripheral blood. These receptors were obtained from a woman in her thirties or forties with active or convalescent COVID-19.

This clone has more than one count but fewer than ten. The V and J genes are TRBV7-9 and TRBJ1-4; D ambiguous. Germline V gene data show CDR1 as SEHNR and CDR2 as FQNEAQ (reference sequence). V was shortened by 1 base and J by 0 bases, with 6 bases between the two germline ends. The CDR3 is 15 residues long. CDR3 protein: CASSLGAATNEKLFF. The CDR3 region has the DNA TGTGCCAGCAGCTTAGGGGCAGCAACTAATGAAAAACTGTTTTTT.

This chain joins TRBV11-3 and TRBJ2-2, with TRBD2 as a possible D gene (6 bases). Germline V gene data show CDR1 as SGHNT and CDR2 as YENEEA. Trimming cost V 6 bases and J 0 bases, with 11 bases left between them. The CDR3 has 15 amino acids. The CDR3 loop reads CASRSAGTNTGELFF. In nucleotides, the CDR3 is TGTGCCAGCAGGTCGGCGGGGACGAACACCGGGGAGCTGTTTTTT.

V usage is TRBV20-1 and J usage is TRBJ2-5; no clear D. The V and J ends lost 1 base and 4 bases respectively, with 4 bases between them. Germline V gives CDR1 DFQATT, CDR2 SNEGSKA (reference sequence). CDR3 length: 11 residues. The CDR3 sequence is CSARVIETQYF. CDR3 sequence (DNA): TGCAGTGCTAGAGTTATAGAGACCCAGTACTTC.

The rearrangement joins TRBV13 to TRBJ2-7, with 7 bases aligning to TRBD2. The V gene's germline CDR1 is PRHDT and CDR2 FYEKMQ (reference sequence). V lost 8 bases and J lost 9; bases outside the gene matches: 10. The CDR3 sequence is 12 residues long. The CDR3 DNA sequence: TGTGCCAGCGGCGGGACTACCCTCGGGCAGTACTTC. Protein: CASGGTTLGQYF.

The chain recombines TRBV6-5 with TRBJ1-1; the D gene is possibly TRBD1 (5 bases). V lost 7 bases, J lost 0 bases, and 6 bases lay in between. The V gene's germline CDR1 is MNHEY and CDR2 SVGAGI. The CDR3 is made up of 12 amino acids. The CDR3 loop is CASKGMNTEAFF. Here the CDR3 DNA reads TGTGCCAGCAAGGGGATGAACACTGAAGCTTTCTTT.

The chain is built from TRBV4-3 and TRBJ2-3, with 9 bases identical to TRBD2. CDR3 length equals 17 residues. The V and J ends lost 1 base and 2 bases, in that order; junction bases with no gene match: 7. Germline loops: CDR1 LGHNA, CDR2 YSLEER. The CDR3 protein is CASSQAQRGDPTDTQYF. CDR3 DNA: TGCGCCAGCAGCCAAGCCCAGCGGGGGGACCCCACAGATACGCAGTATTTT.

The genes are TRBV7-2 and TRBJ2-5, with TRBD2 matching 13 bases. Germline trimming cut 5 bases from V and 4 bases from J; bases unmatched to any gene: 7. The germline CDR1 and CDR2 sequences are SGHTA and FQGNSA. This CDR3 is built from 16 residues. In nucleotides, the CDR3 is TGTGCCAGCAGCCCTACTAGCGGGGGGGCCCCAGAGACCCAGTACTTC. Translating it yields CASSPTSGGAPETQYF.

This chain links TRBV27 with TRBJ1-1; unclear D gene. Germline CDR1 MNHEY, CDR2 SMNVEV (reference sequence). V was trimmed by 6 bases and J by 7 bases, leaving 12 bases between them. The CDR3 length is 12 residues. The CDR3 region is CASSPPYGEAFF. The CDR3 DNA reads TGTGCCAGCAGCCCCCCTTACGGTGAAGCTTTCTTT.

This clone was seen just once. This chain joins TRBV6-2 or TRBV6-3 and TRBJ2-1; D might be TRBD2 (6 bases). The CDR3 is 13 residues long. The germline V gene encodes CDR1 MNHEY and CDR2 SVGEGT. The V gene lost 6 bases and the J gene lost 1 base, with 7 bases spanning the gap. CDR3 bases: TGTGCCAGCAGCCTAGCGTCCTACAATGAGCAGTTCTTC. Amino acid sequence: CASSLASYNEQFF.

The chain carries TRBV4-1 and TRBJ1-1; D is ambiguous. The CDR3 has 15 residues. V was trimmed by 3 bases and J by 4 bases, leaving 15 bases between them. Per germline, CDR1 MGHRA and CDR2 YSYEKL. The CDR3 reads CASSQSDSVPTEAFF. The CDR3 region has the DNA TGCGCCAGCAGCCAGTCGGACTCAGTGCCCACTGAAGCTTTCTTT.

This clone was recorded a few times. The V and J genes are TRBV18 and TRBJ2-1; 13 nucleotides match TRBD2. CDR1 KGHSH and CDR2 LQKENI come from the germline V gene. Trimming removed 4 bases from V and 8 bases from J; junction bases left unmatched: 5. This CDR3 region has 15 residues. CDR3 DNA: TGTGCCAGCTCACGGGGACTAGCGGGATTGGATGAGCAGTTCTTC. Translating it yields CASSRGLAGLDEQFF.

This clone was recorded once. Here the CDR3 DNA reads TGTGCCAGCAGACCTTTTATTGGGGACAGGGGAGACTATGGCTACACCTTC. Residues: CASRPFIGDRGDYGYTF. The chain uses TRBV27 and TRBJ1-2; 10 positions match TRBD1. V trimming: 6 bases; J trimming: 3 bases; junction bases outside the gene matches: 13. Germline V gene sequence: CDR1 MNHEY, CDR2 SMNVEV (reference sequence). This CDR3 has 17 amino acids.

The V and J genes are TRBV28 and TRBJ1-2; 7 positions match TRBD1. CDR1 and CDR2 from the germline V gene are MDHEN and SYDVKM. The CDR3 sequence is 11 residues long. The V segment lost 8 bases and the J segment 4 bases; nucleotides outside the gene matches: 1. The DNA for the CDR3 is TGTGCCAGCCGGGACAGCTATGGCTACACCTTC. Its translation is CASRDSYGYTF.